Listed here are 9 T cell receptor beta chains from one sample, sequenced in a study of blood T cell repertoires in COVID-19. TCRdb's table, derived via immunoSEQ multiplex PCR, lists solely in-frame clones and lacks some. Counted here are fewer than 350,000 clones, 70% to 90% occurring once; the ten biggest clones make up over 6%. The sequenced material came from PBMCs or T cells enriched from blood (not recorded which). Receptors originate from a woman in her thirties or forties who had recovered from COVID-19.

J is TRBJ2-5 and V is TRBV7-3, with TRBD1 matching over 9 bases. The CDR3 has 15 residues. Germline V lookup: CDR1 SGHTA, CDR2 FQGTGA. J lost 4 bases, V lost 6 bases, and 9 bases had no gene match. CDR3 nucleotides: TGTGCCAGCAGTCCTTCCGGGACAGGGAGAGAGACCCAGTACTTC. Translated, it gives CASSPSGTGRETQYF.

This clone was seen a few times. This chain uses TRBV9 with TRBJ1-2, with 9 bases lining up with TRBD1. CDR1 and CDR2 from the germline V gene are SGDLS and YYNGEE. The trim removed 4 bases at V and 1 base at J, leaving 5 bases unmatched. This CDR3 is 15 amino acids long. Written as DNA, the CDR3 is TGTGCCAGCAGCCCGCGGACAGGGGATAACTATGGCTACACCTTC. It codes for CASSPRTGDNYGYTF.

V is TRBV11-2 and J is TRBJ2-3; D unresolved. The V and J ends lost 1 base and 6 bases respectively, with 11 bases between them. This CDR3 contains 14 residues. In germline, CDR1 is SGHAT, CDR2 FQNNGV. The CDR3 region is CASSLVSGSDTQYF. The CDR3 DNA reads as TGTGCCAGCAGCTTAGTCTCCGGGTCTGATACGCAGTATTTT.

V is TRBV5-3 and J is TRBJ2-7, with 7 bases fitting TRBD1. TRBV5-3 carries the ORF label, with uncertain function. This CDR3 spans 14 amino acids. The junction had 8 bases not matched to a gene; V was cut back by 4 bases and J by 4 bases. The CDR3 region has the DNA TGTGCCAGAAGCCGCGACAGGGCGTCGTACGAGCAGTACTTC. It is translated as CARSRDRASYEQYF.

V usage is TRBV28 and J usage is TRBJ2-7, with 10 nucleotides matching TRBD2. V was pared by 5 bases and J by 4 bases, with 5 bases of the junction left unmatched. CDR1 and CDR2 from the germline V gene are MDHEN and SYDVKM. The CDR3 contains 14 residues. The CDR3 loop reads CASSGYSGRYEQYF. The CDR3 bases are TGTGCCAGCAGTGGGTATAGCGGGAGGTACGAGCAGTACTTC.

The chain couples TRBV5-1 to TRBJ1-2; 7 bases agree with TRBD1. CDR1 and CDR2 from the germline V gene are SGHRS and YFSETQ. The trim removed 5 bases at V and 7 bases at J, leaving 11 bases unmatched. The CDR3 has 14 residues. This chain's CDR3 is CASRTGTARGGYTF. DNA for the CDR3: TGCGCCAGCAGAACAGGGACAGCGAGGGGTGGCTACACCTTC.

The chain links TRBV24-1 to TRBJ2-1; D perhaps matches TRBD1 (6 bases). With 5 bases removed from V and 0 bases from J, the gap between germline ends came to 16 bases. Germline values: CDR1 KGHDR, CDR2 SFDVKD. The CDR3 runs to 17 residues. CDR3 in amino acids: CATSGGRGSSSYNEQFF. DNA of the CDR3: TGTGCCACCAGTGGTGGCAGGGGTTCTAGCTCCTACAATGAGCAGTTCTTC.

This chain joins TRBV7-9 and TRBJ1-3; TRBD1 might be the D (5 bases). This CDR3 region has 17 residues. CDR1 and CDR2 (germline): SEHNR, FQNEAQ (reference sequence). The V end was cut by 5 bases, the J end by 4 bases, with 21 bases between. CDR3 DNA sequence: TGTGCCAGCAGCCCGGGCCTCCTCGGGGACTGGGGAAACACCATATATTTT. Its translation: CASSPGLLGDWGNTIYF.

This sequence joins TRBV7-2 and TRBJ1-5; a possible D gene is TRBD1 (5 bases). This CDR3 has 13 amino acids. The V gene's germline CDR1 is SGHTA and CDR2 FQGNSA. V was trimmed by 4 bases and J by 11 bases, leaving 15 bases between them. This CDR3 is CASSSNDSPAQHF. DNA of the CDR3: TGTGCCAGCAGCTCCAACGACAGTCCGGCCCAGCATTTT.